This TCR beta chain was recovered during a study of OX40 agonist ivuxolimab in advanced cancers. Libraries were prepared by immunoSEQ multiplex PCR; TCRdb keeps only in-frame clonotypes and omits some of them. The top ten clones hold 0.7% to 0.9% of a sample with 90,000 to 100,000 clones, around 90% of them seen once. Germline CDR1 SGHVS, CDR2 FQNEAQ. Deletions cut 6 bases from V and 7 bases from J, with 22 bases between. The CDR3 extends over 16 amino acids. This specimen was CD4+ or CD8+ T cells sorted from blood, taken in a trial of the OX40 agonist ivuxolimab. The V call is TRBV7-8, the J call TRBJ1-5; possible D gene TRBD1, 5 bases. This sequence originates from an adult with an advanced solid tumor such as melanoma, head and neck, liver or kidney cancer. This chain's CDR3 is CASSSQRGDPFQPQHF. CDR3 in DNA: TGTGCCAGCAGTAGTCAACGGGGGGACCCTTTCCAGCCCCAGCATTTT. The full variable domain, completed using reference TRBV7-8 and TRBJ1-5, is GAGVSQSPRYKVAKRGQDVALRCDPISGHVSLFWYQQALGQGPEFLTYFQNEAQLDKSGLPSDRFFAERPEGSVSTLKIQRTQQEDSAVYLCASSSQRGDPFQPQHFGDGTRLSIL.